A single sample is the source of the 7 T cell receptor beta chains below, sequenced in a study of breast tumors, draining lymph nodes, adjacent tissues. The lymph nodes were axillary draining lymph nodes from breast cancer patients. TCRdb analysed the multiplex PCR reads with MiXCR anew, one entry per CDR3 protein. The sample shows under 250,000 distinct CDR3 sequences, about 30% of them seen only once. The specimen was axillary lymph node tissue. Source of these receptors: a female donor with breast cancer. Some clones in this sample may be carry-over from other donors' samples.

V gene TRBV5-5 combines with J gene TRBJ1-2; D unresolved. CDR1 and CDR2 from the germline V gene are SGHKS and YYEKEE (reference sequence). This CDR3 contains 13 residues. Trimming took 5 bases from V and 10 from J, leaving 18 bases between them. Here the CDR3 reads CASSLGPPDDYTF. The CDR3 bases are TGTGCCAGCAGTTTAGGTCCACCGGATGACTACACCTTC.

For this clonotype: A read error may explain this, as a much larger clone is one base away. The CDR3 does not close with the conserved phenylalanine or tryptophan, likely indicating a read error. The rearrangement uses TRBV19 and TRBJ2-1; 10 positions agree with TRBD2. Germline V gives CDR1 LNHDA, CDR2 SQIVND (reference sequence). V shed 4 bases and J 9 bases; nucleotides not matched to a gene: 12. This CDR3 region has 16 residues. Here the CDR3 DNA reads TGTGCCAGTAGTAAAAAGGCTAGCGGGAGTACCAGTGAGCAGTTCTCC. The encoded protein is CASSKKASGSTSEQFS.

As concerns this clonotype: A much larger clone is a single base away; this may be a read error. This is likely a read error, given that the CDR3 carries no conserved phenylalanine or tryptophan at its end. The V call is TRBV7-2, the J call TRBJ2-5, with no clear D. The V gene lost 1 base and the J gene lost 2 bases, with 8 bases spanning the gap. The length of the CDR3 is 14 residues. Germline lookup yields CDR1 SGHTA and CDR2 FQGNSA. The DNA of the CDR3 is TGTGCCAGCAGCTTAGATGGTAGACAAGAGACCCAGTACCTC. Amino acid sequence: CASSLDGRQETQYL.

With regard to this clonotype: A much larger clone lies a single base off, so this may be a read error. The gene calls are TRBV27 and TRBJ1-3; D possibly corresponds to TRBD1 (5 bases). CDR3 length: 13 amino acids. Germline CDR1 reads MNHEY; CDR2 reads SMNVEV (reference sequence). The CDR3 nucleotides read TGTGTCAGCAAAGCAGGGCGCGGAAACACCATATATTTT. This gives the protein CVSKAGRGNTIYF.

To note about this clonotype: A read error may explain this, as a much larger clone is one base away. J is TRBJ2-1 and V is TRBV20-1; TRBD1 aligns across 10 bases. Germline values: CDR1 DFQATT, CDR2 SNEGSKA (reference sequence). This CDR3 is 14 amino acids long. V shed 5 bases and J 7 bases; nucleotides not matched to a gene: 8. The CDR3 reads CSAGPRDRGNEQFF. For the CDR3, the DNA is TGCAGTGCTGGACCACGGGACAGGGGAAATGAGCAGTTCTTC.

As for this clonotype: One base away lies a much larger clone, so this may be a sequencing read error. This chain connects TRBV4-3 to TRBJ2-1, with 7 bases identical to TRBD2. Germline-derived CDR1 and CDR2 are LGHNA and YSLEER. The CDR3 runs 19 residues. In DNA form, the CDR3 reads TGCGCCAGCGGCCAAGCATTAGGGTATGGCGGGAGCTCCTACAATGAGCAGTTCTTC. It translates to CASGQALGYGGSSYNEQFF.

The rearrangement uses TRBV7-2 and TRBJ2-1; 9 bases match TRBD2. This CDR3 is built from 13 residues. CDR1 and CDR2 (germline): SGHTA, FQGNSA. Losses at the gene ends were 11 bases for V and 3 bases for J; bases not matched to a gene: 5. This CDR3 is CAPTSGLYNEQFF. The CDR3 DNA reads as TGTGCCCCCACTAGCGGGCTCTACAATGAGCAGTTCTTC. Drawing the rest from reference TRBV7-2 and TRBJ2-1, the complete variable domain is GAGVSQSPSNKVTEKGKDVELRCDPISGHTALYWYRQSLGQGLEFLIYFQGNSAPDKSGLPSDRFSAERTGGSVSTLTIQRTQQEDSAVYLCAPTSGLYNEQFFGPGTRLTVL.